Listed below are T cell receptor beta chains from one sample, sequenced in a study of blood T cell repertoires in COVID-19. Here immunoSEQ multiplex PCR was the method, and the copy in TCRdb shows in-frame clones only, minus some. The data show some 140,000 clones, roughly four fifths seen once. Sequencing was performed on PBMCs or T cells enriched from blood (not recorded which). These receptors all come from a man aged 50 to 59 who had recovered from COVID-19. Both conserved end residues are trimmed from each CDR3. Each record gives: V gene, J gene, CDR3 protein.

>TRBV29-1|TRBJ1-1
SVESEGQVAPF
>TRBV28|TRBJ1-6
ASSKSAGSYNSPLH
>TRBV9|TRBJ1-5
ASSTTGDQQPQH
>TRBV7-8|TRBJ2-3
ASSRGTSTDTQY
>TRBV5-8|TRBJ1-6
ASSLERNSPLH
>TRBV20-1|TRBJ2-3
SAGGTSGVWDTQY
>TRBV3-1/TRBV3-2|TRBJ2-1
ASSPVAGEINEQF
>TRBV12-2|TRBJ2-2
ASRLADGRTGANTGELF
>TRBV5-1|TRBJ1-1
ASSLGQGGEAF
>TRBV10-3|TRBJ1-5
AIISQGENQPQH
>TRBV7-2|TRBJ1-5
ASSLGQGLSNQPQH
>TRBV7-3|TRBJ1-3
ASSLVGPGHSGNTIY
>TRBV2|TRBJ1-2
ASSETRPPGTGGGRGYT
>TRBV18|TRBJ2-7
ASSPPTGTGGTKQY
>TRBV6-2/TRBV6-3|TRBJ1-5
ASSGTGVQPQH
>TRBV7-8|TRBJ2-2
ASSLEGENTGELF
>TRBV6-2/TRBV6-3|TRBJ2-7
ASSRVAGDHYEQY